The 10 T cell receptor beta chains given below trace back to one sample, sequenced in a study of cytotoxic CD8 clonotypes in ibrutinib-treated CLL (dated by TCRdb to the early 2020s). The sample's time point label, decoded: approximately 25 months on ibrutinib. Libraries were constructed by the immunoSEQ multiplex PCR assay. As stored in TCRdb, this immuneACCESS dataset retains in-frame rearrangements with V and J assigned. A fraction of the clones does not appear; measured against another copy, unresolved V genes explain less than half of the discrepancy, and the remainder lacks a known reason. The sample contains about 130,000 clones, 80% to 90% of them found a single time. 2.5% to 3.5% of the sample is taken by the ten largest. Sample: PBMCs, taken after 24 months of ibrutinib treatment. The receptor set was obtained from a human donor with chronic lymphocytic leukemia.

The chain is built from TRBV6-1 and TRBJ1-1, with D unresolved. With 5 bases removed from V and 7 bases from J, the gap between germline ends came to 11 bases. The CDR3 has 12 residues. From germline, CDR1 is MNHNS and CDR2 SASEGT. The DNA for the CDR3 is TGTGCCAGCAGTCTTAGGGAGGATGAAGCTTTCTTT. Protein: CASSLREDEAFF.

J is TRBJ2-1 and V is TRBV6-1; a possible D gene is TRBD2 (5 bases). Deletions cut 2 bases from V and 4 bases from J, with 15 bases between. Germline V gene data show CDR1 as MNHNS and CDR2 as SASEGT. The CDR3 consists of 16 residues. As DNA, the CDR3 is TGTGCCAGCAGTGAAAATGGGGTAACGGGGTACAATGAGCAGTTCTTC. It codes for CASSENGVTGYNEQFF.

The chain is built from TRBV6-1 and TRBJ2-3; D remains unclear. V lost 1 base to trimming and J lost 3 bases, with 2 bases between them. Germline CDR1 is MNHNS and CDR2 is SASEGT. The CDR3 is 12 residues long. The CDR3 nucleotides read TGTGCCAGCAGTGAAGTTACAGATACGCAGTATTTT. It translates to CASSEVTDTQYF.

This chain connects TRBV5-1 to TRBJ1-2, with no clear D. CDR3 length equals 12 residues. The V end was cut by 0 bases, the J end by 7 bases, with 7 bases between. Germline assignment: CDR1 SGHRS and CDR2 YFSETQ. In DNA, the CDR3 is TGCGCCAGCAGCTTGGGGGCTGGTGGCTACACCTTC. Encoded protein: CASSLGAGGYTF.

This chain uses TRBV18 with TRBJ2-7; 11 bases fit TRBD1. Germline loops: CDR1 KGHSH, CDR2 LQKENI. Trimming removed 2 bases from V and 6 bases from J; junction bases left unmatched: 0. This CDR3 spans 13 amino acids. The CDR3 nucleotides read TGTGCCAGCTCACCAGGGACAGGGGGCGAGCAGTACTTC. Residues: CASSPGTGGEQYF.

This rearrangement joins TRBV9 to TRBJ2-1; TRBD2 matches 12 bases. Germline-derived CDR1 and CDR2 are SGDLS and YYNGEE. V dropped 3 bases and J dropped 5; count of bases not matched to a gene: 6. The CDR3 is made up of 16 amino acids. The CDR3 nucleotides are TGTGCCAGCAGCGCCACGACTAGCGGGGGCCACAATGAGCAGTTCTTC. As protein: CASSATTSGGHNEQFF.

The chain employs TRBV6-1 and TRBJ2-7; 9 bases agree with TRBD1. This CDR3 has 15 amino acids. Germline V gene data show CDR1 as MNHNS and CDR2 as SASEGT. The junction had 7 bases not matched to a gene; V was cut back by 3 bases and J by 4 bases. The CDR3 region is CASSDRDRVRYEQYF. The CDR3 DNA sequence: TGTGCCAGCAGTGACCGGGACAGGGTGAGATACGAGCAGTACTTC.

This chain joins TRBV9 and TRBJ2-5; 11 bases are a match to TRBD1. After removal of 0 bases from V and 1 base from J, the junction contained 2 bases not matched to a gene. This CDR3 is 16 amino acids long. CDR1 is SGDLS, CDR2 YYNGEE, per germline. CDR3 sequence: CASSVGGTGGQETQYF. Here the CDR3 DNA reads TGTGCCAGCAGCGTAGGTGGGACAGGGGGCCAAGAGACCCAGTACTTC.

CDR3 protein: CASSEWGGDYGYTF. In DNA, the CDR3 is TGTGCCAGCAGTGAATGGGGAGGGGACTATGGCTACACCTTC. The V call is TRBV5-4, the J call TRBJ1-2, with D tentatively TRBD1 (5 bases). Germline values: CDR1 SGHNT, CDR2 YYREEE (reference sequence). V was cut by 5 bases and J by 3 bases, with 14 bases left in between. The CDR3 is 14 amino acids.

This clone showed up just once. In DNA, the CDR3 is TGTGCCAGCAGCTGGGGACAGGAGTACAATGAGCAGTTCTTC. This encodes CASSWGQEYNEQFF. The gene calls are TRBV7-6 and TRBJ2-1, with 8 bases identical to TRBD1. The J segment lost 4 bases and the V segment lost 4 bases, leaving 3 bases of the junction unmatched. Per germline, CDR1 SGHVS and CDR2 FNYEAQ. The CDR3 consists of 14 residues.